This T cell receptor beta chain was sequenced for a study of T cell changes during pregnancy in multiple sclerosis. Sequenced by immunoSEQ multiplex PCR; TCRdb stores in-frame clones only, minus some. The repertoire holds tens of thousands of clones, with approximately 92% as singletons. V was cut by 1 base and J by 0 bases, with 13 bases left in between. CDR3 length equals 18 residues. The germline V gene has CDR1 SGHVS and CDR2 FQNEAQ. Source: peripheral blood, taken after pregnancy. The J gene is TRBJ2-6, the V gene TRBV7-8, with D perhaps matching TRBD1 (6 bases). The clonotype originates from a female donor with multiple sclerosis, enrolled in a pregnancy study. The DNA of the CDR3 is TGTGCCAGCAGCTTAGTTTTCCAGGGGAGCTCTGGGGCCAACGTCCTGACTTTC. Translating it yields CASSLVFQGSSGANVLTF.